This TCR beta chain was retrieved from a study of blood T cell repertoires in COVID-19. In the study overall: Samples representing acute and convalescent COVID-19 were sourced from the United States, Italy and Spain. The cDNA or gDNA used as material had been derived from T cells, B-cell-depleted T cells, or PBMCs.

Original processing notes: Scientists estimated how many nucleated cells there were by amplifying reference gene primers. Sequencing was performed with immunoSEQ multiplex PCR; in TCRdb, only in-frame clones are kept and a portion is missing. Clone size and V and J calls were adopted from that table, with D and trimming inferred from the DNA. Seen here are 250,000 or so clones, about 85% observed once, and the top ten hold approximately 6.3%. The sample consisted of peripheral blood. The receptor was derived from a woman aged 60-75 years with active or convalescent COVID-19.

The CDR3 sequence: CASSRGNRGETQYF. The CDR3 bases are TGTGCCAGCAGTCGCGGCAACCGGGGGGAGACCCAGTACTTC. The chain joins TRBV3-1 (or the pseudogene TRBV3-2) to TRBJ2-5, with D tentatively TRBD2 (6 bases). CDR3 size: 14 residues. The V end was cut by 6 bases, the J end by 5 bases, with 16 bases between. CDR1 and CDR2 (germline): LGHDT, YNNKEL (reference sequence).